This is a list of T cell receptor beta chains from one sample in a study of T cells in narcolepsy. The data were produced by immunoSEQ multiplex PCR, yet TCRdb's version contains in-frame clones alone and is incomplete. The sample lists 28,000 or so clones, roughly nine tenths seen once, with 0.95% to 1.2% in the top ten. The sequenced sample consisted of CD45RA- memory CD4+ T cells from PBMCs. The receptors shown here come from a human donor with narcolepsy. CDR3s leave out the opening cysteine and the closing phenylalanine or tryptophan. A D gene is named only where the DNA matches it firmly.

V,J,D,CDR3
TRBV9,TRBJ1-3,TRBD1,ASSAGGPGNTIY
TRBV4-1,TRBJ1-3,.,ASSQGGRGSGNTIY
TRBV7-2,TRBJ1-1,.,ASSPGMLTEAF
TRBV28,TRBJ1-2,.,ASSLSPGGYT
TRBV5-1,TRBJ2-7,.,ASSSGSSSYEQY
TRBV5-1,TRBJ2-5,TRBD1,ASSLGGTGVQETQY
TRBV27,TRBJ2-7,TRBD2,ASSLSGGLGEQY
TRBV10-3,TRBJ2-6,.,AITEGDTGLT
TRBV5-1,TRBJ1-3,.,ASSLDTSGNTIY
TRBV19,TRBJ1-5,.,ASSIPPGRAGNQPQH
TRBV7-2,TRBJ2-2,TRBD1,ASSTRQGGTGELF
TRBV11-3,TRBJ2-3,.,ASSLSGGTDTQY
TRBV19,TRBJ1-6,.,ASGEQGNNSPLH
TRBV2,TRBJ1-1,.,ASSDRGGSYTEAF
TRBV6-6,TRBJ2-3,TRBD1,ASSYGQGSTDTQY
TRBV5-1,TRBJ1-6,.,ASAPGILTPNSPLH
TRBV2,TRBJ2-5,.,ASSYQETQY
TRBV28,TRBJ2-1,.,ASWGNEQF
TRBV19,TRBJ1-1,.,ASKMGGEGTEAF
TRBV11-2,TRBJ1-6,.,ASSFQGSYNSPLH
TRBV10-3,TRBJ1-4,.,AIRPDGGKNEKLF
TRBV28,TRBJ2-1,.,ASTGTDNEQF
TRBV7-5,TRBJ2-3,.,VGQERGTDTQY
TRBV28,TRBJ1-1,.,ASTGSPAAMNTEAF
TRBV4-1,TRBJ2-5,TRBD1,ASSLRQGDGTQY
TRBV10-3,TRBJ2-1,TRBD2,AISDRRGGLSYNEQF
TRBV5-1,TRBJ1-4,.,ASRLGGWENEKLF
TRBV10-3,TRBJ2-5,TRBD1,AISEPWDGTGLGETQY
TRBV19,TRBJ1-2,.,ASTPKTYGYT
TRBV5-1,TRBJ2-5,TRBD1,ASSLRRTGGQETQY
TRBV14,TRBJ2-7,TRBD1,ASSHRPGQSRGYEQY
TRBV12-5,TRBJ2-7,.,ASGSTGQFHSYEQY
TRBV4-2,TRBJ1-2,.,ASSLRDKGDTDGYT
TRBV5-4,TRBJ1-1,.,ASQEKKAENTEAF
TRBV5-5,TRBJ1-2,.,ASSFPPADGYT
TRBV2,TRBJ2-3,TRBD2,ASSPKGTSGTDTQY
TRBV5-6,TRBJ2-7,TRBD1,ASSDGTGGVEQY
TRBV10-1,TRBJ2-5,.,ARGPVEPQETQY
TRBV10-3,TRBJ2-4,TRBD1,AISEDRVGDIQY
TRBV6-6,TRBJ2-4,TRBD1,ASSSDRDNIQY
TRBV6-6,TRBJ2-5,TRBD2,ASTTSAETQY
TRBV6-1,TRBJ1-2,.,ASKRPGRRDYGYT